The 8 T cell receptor beta chains given below trace back to one sample, sequenced in a study of T cells after yellow fever vaccination. TCRdb reanalysed the 5' RACE reads using MiXCR and keeps one entry per CDR3 protein. The sample has 250,000 to 350,000 distinct CDR3 sequences, about 4.5% seen once. The sequencing used PBMCs, collected 15 days after the yellow fever booster vaccination. The receptors stem from a man younger than 35 who received the YFV17D yellow fever vaccine.

The V gene is TRBV15, the J gene TRBJ2-5; 7 nucleotides agree with TRBD1. CDR1 is LNHNV, CDR2 YYDKDF, per germline (reference sequence). Trimming at V came to 8 bases and at J to 3 bases, leaving 3 bases not matched to a gene. The CDR3 contains 12 residues. The DNA for the CDR3 is TGTGCCACCGGTCAGGGGGAAGAGACCCAGTACTTC. It specifies CATGQGEETQYF.

The chain has TRBV7-3 and TRBJ1-1; no definite D call. Per germline, CDR1 SGHTA and CDR2 FQGTGA. This CDR3 has 16 residues. Trimming took off 1 base at V and 0 bases at J, with 12 bases between the two ends. This CDR3 reads CASSLNPAAMNTEAFF. The CDR3, as DNA: TGTGCCAGCAGCTTAAATCCCGCTGCGATGAACACTGAAGCTTTCTTT.

DNA of the CDR3: TGTGCCAGCTCACCACCGGGTGTCCCGGAAAAACTGTTTTTT. Amino acid sequence: CASSPPGVPEKLFF. The chain is built from TRBV18 and TRBJ1-4; D unclear. V lost 0 bases, J lost 8 bases, and 10 bases lay in between. This CDR3 spans 14 amino acids. Germline V gives CDR1 KGHSH, CDR2 LQKENI. The variable domain in full, completed from reference TRBV18 and TRBJ1-4, reads NAGVMQNPRHLVRRRGQEARLRCSPMKGHSHVYWYRQLPEEGLKFMVYLQKENIIDESGMPKERFSAEFPKEGPSILRIQQVVRGDSAAYFCASSPPGVPEKLFFGSGTQLSVL.

The gene calls are TRBV5-5 and TRBJ1-2, with D maybe TRBD1 (5 bases). The CDR3 contains 15 residues. Germline V gives CDR1 SGHKS, CDR2 YYEKEE (reference sequence). Trimming removed 4 bases at V and 2 bases at J, with 15 bases between. The CDR3 loop is CASSPRWGGNYGYTF. The CDR3 DNA reads as TGTGCCAGCAGCCCGCGGTGGGGCGGCAACTATGGCTACACCTTC.

Only a few counts were recorded for this clonotype. V gene TRBV6-5 combines with J gene TRBJ2-7; D may be TRBD2 (5 bases). The CDR3 is 16 residues long. Trimming shortened V by 2 bases and J by 0 bases, and 14 bases separated the two germline ends. From germline, CDR1 is MNHEY and CDR2 SVGAGI. The CDR3, as DNA: TGTGCCAGCAGTTACACGTCATCTGGGAGCTCCTACGAGCAGTACTTC. It encodes CASSYTSSGSSYEQYF.

The CDR3 bases are TGTGCCAGCAGCCAAGATATGGGGACAAACACCATATATTTT. It encodes CASSQDMGTNTIYF. This chain uses TRBV4-2 with TRBJ1-3; possibly TRBD1 for D (5 bases). This CDR3 comprises 14 residues. Per germline, CDR1 LGHNA and CDR2 YNFKEQ. V was cut by 0 bases and J by 6 bases, with 9 bases left in between.

This clonotype was observed a few times. The V and J genes are TRBV15 and TRBJ2-3; 8 nucleotides align to TRBD2. Germline CDR1 reads LNHNV; CDR2 reads YYDKDF (reference sequence). The CDR3 is made up of 21 amino acids. V was clipped by 0 bases and J by 5 bases; unmatched bases: 22. CDR3 in DNA: TGTGCCACCAGCAGAGATTTTTTTATCGGGGATAGCGGGGAGGAGAAAGATACGCAGTATTTT. It encodes CATSRDFFIGDSGEEKDTQYF.

This clonotype occurred a few times. The V call is TRBV20-1, the J call TRBJ2-7; 8 bases align to TRBD2. V gave up 3 bases and J gave up 7 bases; unmatched junction bases: 8. CDR3 length equals 13 residues. Looked up from germline, CDR1 is DFQATT and CDR2 is SNEGSKA (reference sequence). The CDR3, as DNA: TGCAGTGCTAGTATGCGGGGGGCTGGAGAGCAGTACGTC. This gives the protein CSASMRGAGEQYV.